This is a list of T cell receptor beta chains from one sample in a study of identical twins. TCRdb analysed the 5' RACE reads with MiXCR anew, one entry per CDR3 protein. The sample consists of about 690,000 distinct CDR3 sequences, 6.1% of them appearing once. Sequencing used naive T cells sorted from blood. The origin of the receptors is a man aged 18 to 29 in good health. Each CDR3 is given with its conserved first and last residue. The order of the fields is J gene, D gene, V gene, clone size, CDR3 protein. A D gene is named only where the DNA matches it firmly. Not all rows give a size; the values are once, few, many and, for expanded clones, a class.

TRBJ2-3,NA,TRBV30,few,CAWRSGGDTQYF
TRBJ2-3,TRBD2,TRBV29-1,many,CSVIQRDPDTQYF
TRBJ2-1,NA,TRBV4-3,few,CASSQEGSGTGVHEQFF
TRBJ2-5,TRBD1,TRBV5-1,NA,CASKGTVRQETQYF
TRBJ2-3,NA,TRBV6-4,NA,CASSDKTDTQYF
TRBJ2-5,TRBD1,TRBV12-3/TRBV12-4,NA,CASSLATGGEIQYF
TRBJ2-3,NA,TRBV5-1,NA,CASIDRGYTDTQYF
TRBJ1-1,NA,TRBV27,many,CASSSGGNTEAFF
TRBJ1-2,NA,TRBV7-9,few,CASSLVTRPGGGYTF
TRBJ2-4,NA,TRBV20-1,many,CSAIGGRAKNIQYF
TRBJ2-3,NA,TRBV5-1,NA,CASSFESSTDTQYF
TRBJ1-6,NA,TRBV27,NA,CASSWALKGSPLHF
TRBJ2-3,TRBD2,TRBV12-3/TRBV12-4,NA,CASRPGTSGISTDTQYF